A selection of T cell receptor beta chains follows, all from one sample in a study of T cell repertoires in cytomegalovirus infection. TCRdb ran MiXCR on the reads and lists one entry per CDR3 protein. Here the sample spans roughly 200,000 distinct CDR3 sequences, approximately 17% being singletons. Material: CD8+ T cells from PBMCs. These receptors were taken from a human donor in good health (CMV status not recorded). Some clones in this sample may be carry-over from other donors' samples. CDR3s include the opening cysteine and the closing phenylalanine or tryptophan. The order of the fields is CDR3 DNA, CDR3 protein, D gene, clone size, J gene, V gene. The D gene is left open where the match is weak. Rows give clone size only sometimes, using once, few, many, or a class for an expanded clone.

CDR3nt: TGTGCCAGCAGCCTACTAGCGGGGGTGGATACGCAGTATTTT; CDR3aa: CASSLLAGVDTQYF; d_gene: TRBD2; abundance: .; j_gene: TRBJ2-3; v_gene: TRBV11-2
CDR3nt: TGTGCCAGCACCGAAGGGCCCTCGGACAGGCCCAAAAACATTCAGTACTTC; CDR3aa: CASTEGPSDRPKNIQYF; d_gene: TRBD1; abundance: .; j_gene: TRBJ2-4; v_gene: TRBV12-3/TRBV12-4
CDR3nt: TGTGCCAGCAGTCCCTCGACCCGTGGGAATGAGCAGTTCTTC; CDR3aa: CASSPSTRGNEQFF; d_gene: .; abundance: .; j_gene: TRBJ2-1; v_gene: TRBV6-5
CDR3nt: TGTGCCAGCAGTAGGACAGGGGCTCTTGAGCAGTTCTTC; CDR3aa: CASSRTGALEQFF; d_gene: TRBD1; abundance: .; j_gene: TRBJ2-1; v_gene: TRBV9
CDR3nt: TGTGCCAGCAGTTTAAGGGGGGTGCCCCAAACCTACGAGCAGTACTTC; CDR3aa: CASSLRGVPQTYEQYF; d_gene: .; abundance: .; j_gene: TRBJ2-7; v_gene: TRBV27
CDR3nt: TGTGCCAGCAGCTTAAACGGCGGGGGGGCCTTCAATGAGCAGTTCTTC; CDR3aa: CASSLNGGGAFNEQFF; d_gene: TRBD2; abundance: few; j_gene: TRBJ2-1; v_gene: TRBV7-3
CDR3nt: TGTGCCAGCAGTTTTTCCCGGACTAGTTGGAGAGATACGCAGTATTTT; CDR3aa: CASSFSRTSWRDTQYF; d_gene: TRBD2; abundance: few; j_gene: TRBJ2-3; v_gene: TRBV27
CDR3nt: TGCGCCAGCAGCCAATCGATGCGGGTCCACGAGCAGTACTTC; CDR3aa: CASSQSMRVHEQYF; d_gene: .; abundance: .; j_gene: TRBJ2-7; v_gene: TRBV4-1
CDR3nt: TGTGCCAGCAGCTTAGGCCGTTCCTACGAGCAGTACTTC; CDR3aa: CASSLGRSYEQYF; d_gene: .; abundance: .; j_gene: TRBJ2-7; v_gene: TRBV11-2
CDR3nt: TGTGCCAGCAGCGGACCGGACAGGGATATTAATCAGCCCCAGCATTTT; CDR3aa: CASSGPDRDINQPQHF; d_gene: TRBD1; abundance: few; j_gene: TRBJ1-5; v_gene: TRBV7-9
CDR3nt: TGTGCCAGCAACCCGGGGGGGCAAGACTATGGCTACACCTTC; CDR3aa: CASNPGGQDYGYTF; d_gene: .; abundance: few; j_gene: TRBJ1-2; v_gene: TRBV6-6
CDR3nt: TGTGCCAGCAGCCCGGGGCAGTCGAACACTGAAGCTTTCTTT; CDR3aa: CASSPGQSNTEAFF; d_gene: .; abundance: few; j_gene: TRBJ1-1; v_gene: TRBV7-9
CDR3nt: TGTGCCAGCAGTTACTCGGGACAAGAGACCCAGTACTTC; CDR3aa: CASSYSGQETQYF; d_gene: .; abundance: few; j_gene: TRBJ2-5; v_gene: TRBV6-2/TRBV6-3
CDR3nt: TGTGCCAGCAGTTTCGGAGACGGTAGGTCCTTCAACGAGCAGTACTTC; CDR3aa: CASSFGDGRSFNEQYF; d_gene: .; abundance: .; j_gene: TRBJ2-7; v_gene: TRBV27
CDR3nt: TGTGCCAGCAGTTGGACAGGTGGAACTGAAGCTTTCTTT; CDR3aa: CASSWTGGTEAFF; d_gene: TRBD1; abundance: few; j_gene: TRBJ1-1; v_gene: TRBV6-1
CDR3nt: TGTGCCAGCAGTGACCGGGACAGGCCCTACGAGCAGTACTTC; CDR3aa: CASSDRDRPYEQYF; d_gene: TRBD1; abundance: few; j_gene: TRBJ2-7; v_gene: TRBV2
CDR3nt: TGTGCCAGCAGTTACCGGGACAGGGGTGTTGAGCAGTTCTTC; CDR3aa: CASSYRDRGVEQFF; d_gene: TRBD1; abundance: few; j_gene: TRBJ2-1; v_gene: TRBV6-8
CDR3nt: TGTGCCAGCAGCTCAGCAGGGGCCAAAAACATTCAGTACTTC; CDR3aa: CASSSAGAKNIQYF; d_gene: .; abundance: many; j_gene: TRBJ2-4; v_gene: TRBV7-2
CDR3nt: TGTGCCAGTACCCATAGCGGGGGGGCCTACAATGAGCAGTTCTTC; CDR3aa: CASTHSGGAYNEQFF; d_gene: TRBD2; abundance: .; j_gene: TRBJ2-1; v_gene: TRBV19
CDR3nt: TGTGCCAGCAGTTACCGGCAGGTCACCGGGGAGCTGTTTTTT; CDR3aa: CASSYRQVTGELFF; d_gene: .; abundance: .; j_gene: TRBJ2-2; v_gene: TRBV6-5
CDR3nt: TGCAGCGTCCCCGGGCCCTCGGAAAAACTGTTTTTT; CDR3aa: CSVPGPSEKLFF; d_gene: .; abundance: few; j_gene: TRBJ1-4; v_gene: TRBV29-1
CDR3nt: TGTGCCAGCAGTTACTGGGGAGGGGGCAATCAGCCCCAGCATTTT; CDR3aa: CASSYWGGGNQPQHF; d_gene: .; abundance: few; j_gene: TRBJ1-5; v_gene: TRBV6-2/TRBV6-3
CDR3nt: TGTGCCAGCAGCTCCAGAATAGATACGCAGTATTTT; CDR3aa: CASSSRIDTQYF; d_gene: .; abundance: .; j_gene: TRBJ2-3; v_gene: TRBV7-9
CDR3nt: TGTGCCAGCAGTTATCGTGGGGTACGGACCTACGAGCAGTACTTC; CDR3aa: CASSYRGVRTYEQYF; d_gene: .; abundance: few; j_gene: TRBJ2-7; v_gene: TRBV6-5
CDR3nt: TGTGCCAGCAGCACCGAGCGGGGGGTGTCCTACAATGAGCAGTTCTTC; CDR3aa: CASSTERGVSYNEQFF; d_gene: TRBD2; abundance: few; j_gene: TRBJ2-1; v_gene: TRBV7-2
CDR3nt: TGTGCCAGCAGTGACTGGACTAGCGGCACAGATACGCAGTATTTT; CDR3aa: CASSDWTSGTDTQYF; d_gene: TRBD2; abundance: few; j_gene: TRBJ2-3; v_gene: TRBV2
CDR3nt: TGTGCCAGCAGTGGGACTCATACTATAGCCAAAAACATTCAGTACTTC; CDR3aa: CASSGTHTIAKNIQYF; d_gene: .; abundance: few; j_gene: TRBJ2-4; v_gene: TRBV2
CDR3nt: TGTGCCAGCAGCCCAGGGGAGGCTCCATACGAGCAGTACTTC; CDR3aa: CASSPGEAPYEQYF; d_gene: .; abundance: .; j_gene: TRBJ2-7; v_gene: TRBV7-9
CDR3nt: TGTGCCAGCAGCCTAATCACCTCCAGAGGGGAGACCCAGTACTTC; CDR3aa: CASSLITSRGETQYF; d_gene: .; abundance: .; j_gene: TRBJ2-5; v_gene: TRBV7-8
CDR3nt: TGTGCCAGCAGCCCCTCCGAATCAGATACGCAGTATTTT; CDR3aa: CASSPSESDTQYF; d_gene: .; abundance: .; j_gene: TRBJ2-3; v_gene: TRBV6-6
CDR3nt: TGTGCCAGCAGCCCCGGACAGTCGGGGGTTGAGACCCAGTACTTC; CDR3aa: CASSPGQSGVETQYF; d_gene: .; abundance: .; j_gene: TRBJ2-5; v_gene: TRBV14
CDR3nt: TGTGCCAGCAGCGGGTGGGGGAAGGACAGGGAAAGCAATCAGCCCCAGCATTTT; CDR3aa: CASSGWGKDRESNQPQHF; d_gene: TRBD1; abundance: few; j_gene: TRBJ1-5; v_gene: TRBV9